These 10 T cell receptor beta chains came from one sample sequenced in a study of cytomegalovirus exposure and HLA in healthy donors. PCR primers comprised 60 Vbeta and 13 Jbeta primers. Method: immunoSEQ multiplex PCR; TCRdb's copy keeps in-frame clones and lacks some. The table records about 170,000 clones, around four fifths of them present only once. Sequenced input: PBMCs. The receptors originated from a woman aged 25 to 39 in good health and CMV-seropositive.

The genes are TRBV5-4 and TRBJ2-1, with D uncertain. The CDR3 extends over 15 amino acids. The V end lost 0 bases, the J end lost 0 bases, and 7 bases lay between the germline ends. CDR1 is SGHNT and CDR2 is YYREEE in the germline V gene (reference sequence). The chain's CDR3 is CASSLGQPSYNEQFF. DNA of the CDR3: TGTGCCAGCAGCTTGGGACAACCCTCCTACAATGAGCAGTTCTTC.

CDR3 amino acids: CASSTLTGIVWGYTF. DNA of the CDR3: TGTGCCAGCAGTACCCTGACAGGGATTGTATGGGGCTACACCTTC. The chain has TRBV27 and TRBJ1-2; 7 positions match TRBD1. Trimming at V came to 5 bases and at J to 8 bases, leaving 14 bases not matched to a gene. The CDR3 covers 15 residues. Germline V CDR1 and CDR2: MNHEY, SMNVEV (reference sequence).

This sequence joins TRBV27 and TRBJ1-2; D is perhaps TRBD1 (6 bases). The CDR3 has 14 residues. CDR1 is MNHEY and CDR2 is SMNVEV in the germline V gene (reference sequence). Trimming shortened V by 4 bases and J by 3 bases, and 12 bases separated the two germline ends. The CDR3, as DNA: TGTGCCAGCAGTTCCACAGGGCTATACTATGGCTACACCTTC. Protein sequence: CASSSTGLYYGYTF.

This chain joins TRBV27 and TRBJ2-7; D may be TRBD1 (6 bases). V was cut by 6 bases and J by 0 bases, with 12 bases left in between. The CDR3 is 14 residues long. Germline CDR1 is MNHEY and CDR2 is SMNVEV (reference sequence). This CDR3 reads CASSSQGRSYEQYF. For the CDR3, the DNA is TGTGCCAGCAGCTCACAGGGACGCTCCTACGAGCAGTACTTC.

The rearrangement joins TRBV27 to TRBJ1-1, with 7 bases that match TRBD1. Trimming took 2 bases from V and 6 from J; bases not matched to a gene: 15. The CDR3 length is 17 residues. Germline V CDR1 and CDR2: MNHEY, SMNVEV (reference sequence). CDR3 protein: CASSLEGARIRSAEAFF. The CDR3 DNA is TGTGCCAGCAGTTTAGAGGGGGCGAGGATACGGAGCGCTGAAGCTTTCTTT.

Here the CDR3 DNA reads TGTGCCAGCAGTTTACCCAACCTAGCGGGAGGCCAGGATACGCAGTATTTT. It specifies CASSLPNLAGGQDTQYF. The chain is built from TRBV28 and TRBJ2-3; TRBD2 matches at 11 bases. The V segment lost 2 bases and the J segment 6 bases; nucleotides outside the gene matches: 10. This CDR3 has 17 residues. Germline loops: CDR1 MDHEN, CDR2 SYDVKM.

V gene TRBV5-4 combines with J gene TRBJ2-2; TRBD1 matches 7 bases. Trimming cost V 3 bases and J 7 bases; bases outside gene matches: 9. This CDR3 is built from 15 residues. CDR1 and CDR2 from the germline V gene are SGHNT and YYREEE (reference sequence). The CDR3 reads CASSSMDRLSGELFF. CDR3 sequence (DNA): TGTGCCAGCAGCTCTATGGACAGGCTTAGCGGGGAGCTGTTTTTT.

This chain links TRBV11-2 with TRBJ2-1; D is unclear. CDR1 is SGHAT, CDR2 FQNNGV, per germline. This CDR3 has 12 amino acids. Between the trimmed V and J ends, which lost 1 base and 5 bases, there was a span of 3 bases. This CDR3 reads CASSLANNEQFF. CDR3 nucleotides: TGTGCCAGCAGCTTAGCAAACAATGAGCAGTTCTTC.

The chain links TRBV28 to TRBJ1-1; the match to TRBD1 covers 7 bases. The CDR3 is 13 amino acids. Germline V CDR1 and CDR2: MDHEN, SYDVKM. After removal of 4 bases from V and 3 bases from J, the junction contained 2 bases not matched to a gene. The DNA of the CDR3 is TGTGCCAGCAGTTCCACAGGGGACACTGAAGCTTTCTTT. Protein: CASSSTGDTEAFF.

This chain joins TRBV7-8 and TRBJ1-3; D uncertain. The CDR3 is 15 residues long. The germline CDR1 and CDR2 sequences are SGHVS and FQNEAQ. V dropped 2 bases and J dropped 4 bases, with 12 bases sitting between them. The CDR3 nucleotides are TGTGCCAGCAGCTTACCGGGGTCCTACGGAAACACCATATATTTT. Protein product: CASSLPGSYGNTIYF.